Shown below are 14 T cell receptor beta chains from a single sample sequenced in a study of CD8+ T cells in alopecia areata. cDNA prepared by RNA extraction and subsequent reverse transcription served as the template for sequencing. Assay: immunoSEQ multiplex PCR; the TCRdb copy retains only in-frame clones and omits some. The record shows about 120,000 clones for this sample, with no singletons present. The sequenced sample consisted of lesional skin. These receptors were collected from a C3H/HeJ mouse with alopecia areata. For the strain, the MHC haplotype given is H2-k.

This clone was seen a handful of times. Genes and germline are mouse. The CDR3 reads CASSPDNANSDYTF. The part of the CDR3 DNA that was read is TGTGCCAGCAGCCCTGACAATGCAAACTCC. The rearrangement joins TRBV13-3 to TRBJ1-2; D is unresolved. The read ends 4 residues shy of where the CDR3 ends; the end is completed using the germline J gene. The CDR3 loop spans 14 amino acids. Germline assignment: CDR1 NNHDY and CDR2 SYVADS. The V gene lost 5 bases and the J gene lost 0 bases, with 11 bases spanning the gap.

To note about this clone: Gene and germline names: mouse. CDR3 DNA, as far as it was read: TGTGCCAGCAGTGACCCCGGGGGGGCGCATGGA. It is translated as CASSDPGGAHG. In full, the CDR3 is CASSDPGGAHGEVFF. V gene TRBV13-3 combines with J gene TRBJ1-1, with D possibly matching TRBD1 (6 bases). The read terminates 4 residues before the CDR3 end, so the remaining end is supplied by the germline J gene. CDR1 is NNHDY, CDR2 SYVADS, per germline. The CDR3 length is 15 residues.

This clone was observed a few times. Gene names are the mouse ones. This CDR3 is CTCSGGLGGSSAETLYF. CDR3 bases read: TGCACCTGCAGTGGGGGACTGGGGGGGTCTAGTGCAGAA. The chain is built from TRBV1 and TRBJ2-3; 13 positions agree with TRBD2. Sequencing ends 4 residues short of the CDR3 end; the germline J gene provides the rest. The CDR3 runs to 17 residues. The trim removed 4 bases at V and 0 bases at J, leaving 4 bases unmatched. CDR1 is NSQYPW, CDR2 LRSPGD, per germline (reference sequence).

This clone was seen ten or more times. Gene names and germline match the mouse. The missing CDR3 end, 4 residues past where the read stops, is filled in from the germline J gene. V gene TRBV19 combines with J gene TRBJ2-3; weak D call: TRBD2 (5 bases). Germline-derived CDR1 and CDR2 are FNHDT and SITEND (reference sequence). This CDR3 is 15 amino acids long. The V end lost 2 bases, the J end lost 2 bases, and 12 bases lay between the germline ends. The part of the CDR3 DNA that was read is TGTGCCAGCAGTATTATGGGGTTCCCTGCAGAA. Protein: CASSIMGFPAE. The full CDR3 is CASSIMGFPAETLYF.

The table lists this clone with a few counts. The genes are named according to mouse. The read halts 4 residues ahead of the CDR3 end, with the missing end drawn from the germline J gene. The chain has TRBV13-3 and TRBJ1-4, with TRBD1 as a possible D gene (6 bases). The germline V and J ends were trimmed by 6 bases and 3 bases, with 12 bases remaining between them. This CDR3 region has 14 residues. In germline, CDR1 is NNHDY, CDR2 SYVADS. CDR3 sequence reads: CASKRDKTNERLFF. CDR3 bases read: TGTGCCAGCAAGAGGGACAAAACCAACGAA.

Worth noting for this clone: The genes are named according to mouse. The DNA ends 4 residues before the CDR3 does, and the rest of the CDR3 is filled in from the germline J gene. This chain uses TRBV19 with TRBJ1-4; 10 bases agree with TRBD1. The CDR3 is made up of 14 amino acids. From germline, CDR1 is FNHDT and CDR2 SITEND (reference sequence). V lost 7 bases and J lost 6; bases outside the gene matches: 6. The DNA read from the CDR3 is TGTGCCAGCTCATCGGGACAGGGGCACGAA. Translating it yields CASSSGQGHE. In full, the CDR3 is CASSSGQGHERLFF.

This clone came up a few times. The genes are named according to mouse. The CDR3 sequence is CTCSADLGGGSAETLYF. The CDR3 DNA, read in part, is TGCACCTGCAGTGCAGATCTTGGGGGGGGAAGTGCAGAA. The V and J genes are TRBV1 and TRBJ2-3; 8 positions match TRBD2. Read coverage stops 4 residues before the CDR3 terminus; the germline J gene supplies the remainder. Losses at the gene ends were 0 bases for V and 0 bases for J; bases not matched to a gene: 5. Germline V gene sequence: CDR1 NSQYPW, CDR2 LRSPGD (reference sequence). This CDR3 spans 17 amino acids.

There are a few counts of this clone. The genes and germline here are from mouse. The sequenced fragment ends 4 residues before the CDR3 boundary, so the rest is inferred from the germline J gene. V and J are TRBV13-3 and TRBJ2-5, with 12 bases that match TRBD1. V shed 2 bases, J shed 1 base, and the junction held 8 bases outside the gene matches. In germline, CDR1 is NNHDY, CDR2 SYVADS. The CDR3 is 18 residues long. CDR3 region: CASSESKGQGADQDTQYF. The CDR3 bases that were read are TGTGCCAGCAGTGAGTCGAAGGGACAGGGGGCAGACCAAGAC.

Turning to this clone: Any gene name here is a mouse gene name. The read ends 4 residues shy of where the CDR3 ends; the end is completed using the germline J gene. The chain carries TRBV19 and TRBJ2-2, with D tentatively TRBD1 (6 bases). Trimming shortened V by 2 bases and J by 2 bases, and 10 bases separated the two germline ends. The CDR3 runs to 15 residues. Per germline, CDR1 FNHDT and CDR2 SITEND (reference sequence). Incomplete CDR3 DNA: TGTGCCAGCAGTATCACAGGGTTGAACACCGGG. This encodes CASSITGLNTG. The whole CDR3 protein is CASSITGLNTGQLYF.

On this clone: Germline is not matched at one junction end, which may reflect a read error. Here the gene names and germline are mouse. The sequence runs out 4 residues before the end of the CDR3; the remainder is reconstructed from the germline J gene. The chain uses TRBV13-1 and TRBJ1-2; tentative D call: TRBD1 (5 bases). The CDR3 consists of 15 residues. Germline V gene data show CDR1 as NSHNY and CDR2 as SYGAGN. CDR3 amino acids: CSSSDAGHPNSDYTF. The DNA read from the CDR3 is TGTTCCAGCAGTGATGCAGGACATCCAAACTCC.

Points on this clone: Gene names denote mouse genes. The read halts 4 residues ahead of the CDR3 end, with the missing end drawn from the germline J gene. The rearrangement links TRBV1 to TRBJ2-4; D unclear. V was clipped by 4 bases and J by 0 bases, with 8 bases between them. Germline lookup yields CDR1 NSQYPW and CDR2 LRSPGD (reference sequence). There are 14 residues in the CDR3. CDR3 DNA (partial): TGCACCTGCAGTGACTACTCTAGTCAAAAC. This sequence encodes CTCSDYSSQN. The whole CDR3 region reads CTCSDYSSQNTLYF.

Ten or more counts support this clone. Mouse names are used for the genes. The DNA ends 4 residues before the CDR3 does, and the rest of the CDR3 is filled in from the germline J gene. V and J are TRBV13-3 and TRBJ2-7; TRBD2 agrees at 7 bases. Germline values: CDR1 NNHDY, CDR2 SYVADS. The CDR3 runs to 13 residues. Partial CDR3 DNA: TGTGCCAGCAGTGAACTGGGGAAGAAT. Translation gives CASSELGKN. The whole CDR3 is CASSELGKNEQYF.

Comment on this clone: Germline and genes here are mouse. The read halts 4 residues ahead of the CDR3 end, with the missing end drawn from the germline J gene. The rearrangement links TRBV1 to TRBJ2-3, with D perhaps matching TRBD1 (6 bases). Trimming left V 3 bases short and J 0 bases short, with 13 bases between. Germline V gene data show CDR1 as NSQYPW and CDR2 as LRSPGD (reference sequence). The CDR3 has 16 amino acids. Partial CDR3 DNA: TGCACCTGCAGTGCGTCCCGGGACACTAGTGCAGAA. It codes for CTCSASRDTSAE. The CDR3 as a whole reads CTCSASRDTSAETLYF.

Note on this clone: Germline and genes: mouse. The CDR3 end falls 4 residues outside the read, so it is completed with the germline J gene. This chain uses TRBV13-3 with TRBJ2-4; the D is unclear. V was trimmed by 4 bases and J by 0 bases, leaving 12 bases between them. Germline CDR1 reads NNHDY; CDR2 reads SYVADS. This CDR3 contains 15 residues. Partial CDR3 DNA: TGTGCCAGCAGTTCCCTTTACATTAGTCAAAAC. Translating gives CASSSLYISQN. The whole CDR3 is CASSSLYISQNTLYF.